These T cell receptor beta chains were read from a single sample in a study of blood T cell dynamics during melanoma immunotherapy. Using immunoSEQ multiplex PCR, the repertoire was profiled, and TCRdb retains in-frame clones only, with some absent. The sample has hundreds of clones, approximately 71% seen once. This specimen consisted of central memory CD8+ T cells from blood, obtained from a patient treated with checkpoint blockade. These receptors were collected from a human donor with melanoma. Both conserved end residues are part of each CDR3. The D gene is left open where the match is weak. The listing skips clone size in some rows; elsewhere it reads once, few, many or a size class.

D	V	J	size	CDR3	DNA
TRBD2	TRBV27	TRBJ2-7	NA	CASSLAGDSYEQYF	TGTGCCAGCAGTCTAGCGGGAGATAGCTACGAGCAGTACTTC
TRBD1	TRBV7-6	TRBJ2-3	large	CASSLRQGPDTQYF	TGTGCCAGCAGCTTACGACAGGGGCCAGATACGCAGTATTTT
TRBD2	TRBV9	TRBJ2-5	once	CASSVNPRTSGSSQETQYF	TGTGCCAGCAGCGTAAACCCTCGGACTAGCGGGAGCTCACAAGAGACCCAGTACTTC
NA	TRBV5-4	TRBJ1-5	NA	CASSLWGEGNQPQHF	TGTGCCAGCAGCTTGTGGGGGGAAGGCAATCAGCCCCAGCATTTT
TRBD1	TRBV13	TRBJ1-2	NA	CASSGRDRGLGYGYTF	TGTGCCAGCAGCGGCAGGGACAGGGGGCTCGGCTATGGCTACACCTTC
TRBD1	TRBV6-5	TRBJ2-7	NA	CASSSSLTGTAYEQYF	TGTGCCAGCAGTTCATCCCTGACCGGGACAGCCTACGAGCAGTACTTC
NA	TRBV2	TRBJ1-1	NA	CASSGARTEAFF	TGTGCCAGCAGTGGGGCTAGAACTGAAGCTTTCTTT
NA	TRBV10-3	TRBJ1-3	NA	CASSTDGNSSGNTIYF	TGTGCCAGCAGTACTGACGGCAACTCCTCTGGAAACACCATATATTTT
NA	TRBV5-5	TRBJ2-7	NA	CASSLGGLSYEQYF	TGTGCCAGCAGCTTGGGGGGTTTGTCCTACGAGCAGTACTTC
TRBD2	TRBV6-5	TRBJ2-7	NA	CASSYSSRGGYEQYF	TGTGCCAGCAGTTACTCGAGCCGGGGGGGTTACGAGCAGTACTTC
NA	TRBV13	TRBJ1-1	NA	CASSPPMNTEAFF	TGTGCCAGCAGCCCCCCCATGAACACTGAAGCTTTCTTT
NA	TRBV4-1	TRBJ2-2	NA	CASSPPVGTGELFF	TGCGCCAGCAGCCCCCCTGTCGGGACCGGGGAGCTGTTTTTT
NA	TRBV7-2	TRBJ2-2	NA	CASSLALVGELFF	TGTGCCAGCAGCTTAGCGCTAGTCGGGGAGCTGTTTTTT
TRBD2	TRBV27	TRBJ2-7	NA	CASSLAGDSYEQYF	TGTGCCAGCAGTCTAGCGGGAGATAGCTACGAGCAGTACTTC
NA	TRBV5-5	TRBJ2-3	NA	CASSLVGGGSTDTQYF	TGTGCCAGCAGCTTGGTCGGCGGCGGGAGCACAGATACGCAGTATTTT
NA	TRBV19	TRBJ2-2	few	CASSIPGGAGELFF	TGTGCCAGTAGTATCCCGGGCGGGGCCGGGGAGCTGTTTTTT
NA	TRBV7-3	TRBJ2-7	NA	CASSPAGYYEQYF	TGTGCCAGCAGCCCCGCAGGTTACTACGAGCAGTACTTC
TRBD2	TRBV7-6	TRBJ2-1	NA	CASSLAGVQREGYNEQFF	TGTGCCAGCAGCTTAGCGGGCGTTCAGCGGGAGGGATACAATGAGCAGTTCTTC
TRBD1	TRBV28	TRBJ1-1	NA	CASSLYEQGATAFF	TGTGCCAGCAGTTTATATGAGCAGGGGGCGACGGCTTTCTTT
TRBD1	TRBV7-3	TRBJ1-5	NA	CASSSTGPGNQPQHF	TGTGCCAGCAGCTCGACAGGGCCAGGGAATCAGCCCCAGCATTTT
NA	TRBV7-6	TRBJ2-5	NA	CASSLRLVLRETQYF	TGTGCCAGCAGCTTACGTCTGGTCTTGAGAGAGACCCAGTACTTC
TRBD2	TRBV7-3	TRBJ2-1	large	CASSAGLGNNEQFF	TGTGCCAGCAGCGCAGGACTAGGAAACAATGAGCAGTTCTTC
NA	TRBV28	TRBJ2-7	few	CASSFKSSRNREHEQLDF	TGTGCCAGCAGTTTTAAGTCTTCGAGGAACAGGGAACATGAGCAGTTGGACTTC
NA	TRBV28	TRBJ1-2	few	CASSPPGQANYGYTF	TGTGCCAGCAGCCCACCAGGGCAAGCAAACTATGGCTACACCTTC
NA	TRBV28	TRBJ2-3	NA	CASRWTQPADTQYF	TGTGCCAGCAGATGGACCCAACCGGCAGATACGCAGTATTTT
NA	TRBV6-1	TRBJ2-6	large	CASSEGGSGANVLTF	TGTGCCAGCAGTGAAGGGGGCTCTGGGGCCAACGTCCTGACTTTC
NA	TRBV6-4	TRBJ2-3	NA	CASSDRGTDTQYF	TGTGCCAGCAGTGACAGGGGCACAGATACGCAGTATTTT
TRBD2	TRBV5-6	TRBJ2-4	NA	CASSGLAGLAKNIQYF	TGTGCCAGCAGCGGACTAGCGGGTTTAGCCAAAAACATTCAGTACTTC
NA	TRBV7-2	TRBJ2-7	large	CASSLGQRSYEQYF	TGTGCCAGCAGCTTAGGACAGAGGAGCTACGAGCAGTACTTC
NA	TRBV27	TRBJ1-5	NA	CASSTYSNQPQHF	TGTGCCAGCAGTACTTATAGCAATCAGCCCCAGCATTTT
NA	TRBV11-2	TRBJ2-2	NA	CASSLDRRELFF	TGTGCCAGCAGCTTAGACCGGCGGGAGCTGTTTTTT
TRBD2	TRBV2	TRBJ2-5	NA	CASRTSGKETQYF	TGTGCCAGCAGGACTAGCGGGAAAGAGACCCAGTACTTC